The 7 T cell receptor beta chains below all came from one sample that was sequenced in a study of vaccination effects on CD4 cells after COVID-19. Expansion of antigen-specific CD4+ T cells with viral peptide pools was carried out by the ViraFEST assay before sequencing. The culture ran for less than 12 days, and then CD4+ T cells were isolated. Convalescent patients had PCR-confirmed SARS-CoV-2 infection between March and December 2020. Repertoires were generated with immunoSEQ multiplex PCR, while TCRdb's copy carries only in-frame clones and drops some. The sample includes under 55,000 clones, around 66% of them seen just once. No cognate antigen is known for these TCRs. Sequenced material: CD4+ T cells from PBMCs cultured with a peptide pool, taken before COVID-19 vaccination. Every receptor here comes from a human donor who had a prior SARS-CoV-2 infection.

The chain uses TRBV7-2 and TRBJ2-1, with a tentative D call TRBD2 (6 bases). V was trimmed by 5 bases and J by 6 bases, leaving 17 bases between them. Per germline, CDR1 SGHTA and CDR2 FQGNSA. This CDR3 spans 15 amino acids. The CDR3 is CASSVTPGLGNEQFF. The CDR3 nucleotides read TGTGCCAGCAGCGTCACCCCGGGACTCGGCAATGAGCAGTTCTTC.

The genes are TRBV5-1 and TRBJ2-2; TRBD1 or TRBD2 may be the D gene (5 bases each). The CDR3 is 19 residues long. Germline V gives CDR1 SGHRS, CDR2 YFSETQ. V was clipped by 0 bases and J by 0 bases, with 18 bases between them. CDR3 loop: CASSLVLGFGGPNTGELFF. CDR3 nucleotide sequence: TGCGCCAGCAGCTTGGTGCTGGGTTTTGGGGGTCCGAACACCGGGGAGCTGTTTTTT.

There are a few counts of this clone. The chain employs TRBV15 and TRBJ2-7; D is undetermined. CDR3 length: 14 residues. CDR1 and CDR2 (germline): LNHNV, YYDKDF (reference sequence). CDR3 sequence (DNA): TGTGCGACCTCATTGGGGTCTCGAGGATACGAGCAGTACTTC. Its protein is CATSLGSRGYEQYF.

CDR3 in DNA: TGTGCCAGCAGCCAAAATCCAGGTGATACGCAGTATTTT. Amino acid sequence: CASSQNPGDTQYF. This rearrangement joins TRBV3-1 (or the pseudogene TRBV3-2) to TRBJ2-3, with D unclear. Germline values: CDR1 LGHDT, CDR2 YNNKEL (reference sequence). The CDR3 spans 13 residues. V lost 2 bases, J lost 6 bases, and 9 bases lay in between.

This chain's CDR3 is CATSSPYGRSSGNTIYF. CDR3 nucleotide sequence: TGTGCCACCAGCAGTCCCTACGGGAGGAGCTCTGGAAACACCATATATTTT. V gene TRBV15 combines with J gene TRBJ1-3; no clear D gene. The CDR3 loop spans 17 amino acids. V lost 3 bases and J lost 0, with 15 bases in between. Germline V lookup: CDR1 LNHNV, CDR2 YYDKDF (reference sequence). The full variable domain, its missing parts supplied by reference TRBV15 and TRBJ1-3, is DAMVIQNPRYQVTQFGKPVTLSCSQTLNHNVMYWYQQKSSQAPKLLFHYYDKDFNNEADTPDNFQSRRPNTSFCFLDIRSPGLGDTAMYLCATSSPYGRSSGNTIYFGEGSWLTVV.

This chain joins TRBV4-2 and TRBJ1-6; TRBD1 is a possible D gene (6 bases). V was clipped by 0 bases and J by 7 bases, with 16 bases between them. This CDR3 spans 17 amino acids. Per the germline V gene, CDR1 is LGHNA and CDR2 is YNFKEQ. The CDR3 region has the DNA TGTGCCAGCAGCCAAGATTTGGGAGGGGGGAGGAATTCACCCCTCCACTTT. Translated, it gives CASSQDLGGGRNSPLHF.

The CDR3 DNA reads as TGCGCCAGCAGCCGGTCCCAGAGCGGGGGCACAGATACGCAGTATTTT. This codes for CASSRSQSGGTDTQYF. J is TRBJ2-3 and V is TRBV5-1; 7 bases line up with TRBD2. Germline CDR1 is SGHRS and CDR2 is YFSETQ. The CDR3 totals 16 residues. With 4 bases clipped from V and 1 base from J, the junction kept 9 bases outside the gene matches.